These T cell receptor beta chains were read from a single sample in a study of a mutant IDH1 vaccine in newly diagnosed glioma. This table comes from immunoSEQ multiplex PCR, and its TCRdb copy is limited to in-frame clones, with some not included. The data hold 75,000 to 80,000 clones, with roughly 91% observed a single time. What these receptors recognize is not known. Here the sequenced sample was PBMCs, taken from a glioma patient whose treatment included an IDH1 peptide vaccine. All receptors derive from a woman aged 45 to 65 with glioma. CDR3s include the opening cysteine and the closing phenylalanine or tryptophan. D genes are given only for firm matches.

J gene: TRBJ2-7
D gene: NA
V gene: TRBV6-5
CDR3 protein: CASSYSLGTGYGEQYF
CDR3 DNA: TGTGCCAGCAGTTATTCCCTCGGGACTGGGTACGGCGAGCAGTACTTC

J gene: TRBJ2-7
D gene: NA
V gene: TRBV15
CDR3 protein: CATSSYNGYEQYF
CDR3 DNA: TGTGCCACCAGTAGTTACAACGGGTACGAGCAGTACTTC

J gene: TRBJ2-1
D gene: NA
V gene: TRBV5-4
CDR3 protein: CASSSPDSGNEQFF
CDR3 DNA: TGTGCCAGCAGCTCACCCGACTCCGGAAACGAGCAGTTCTTC

J gene: TRBJ2-3
D gene: NA
V gene: TRBV27
CDR3 protein: CAIPPGTDTQYF
CDR3 DNA: TGTGCCATCCCGCCTGGCACAGATACGCAGTATTTT

J gene: TRBJ2-5
D gene: TRBD1
V gene: TRBV28
CDR3 protein: CASSLGTGETQYF
CDR3 DNA: TGTGCCAGCAGTTTGGGGACAGGGGAGACCCAGTACTTC

J gene: TRBJ1-3
D gene: TRBD1
V gene: TRBV18
CDR3 protein: CASSPFYRGDTIYF
CDR3 DNA: TGTGCCAGCTCACCATTTTACAGGGGAGACACCATATATTTT

J gene: TRBJ2-7
D gene: NA
V gene: TRBV6-6
CDR3 protein: CASSIRRQNSYEQYF
CDR3 DNA: TGTGCCAGCTCAATCAGGCGGCAGAACTCCTACGAGCAGTACTTC

J gene: TRBJ2-3
D gene: NA
V gene: TRBV18
CDR3 protein: CASSPPSRTRNTQYF
CDR3 DNA: TGTGCCAGCTCACCACCGTCCAGGACCCGTAATACGCAGTATTTT

J gene: TRBJ2-1
D gene: NA
V gene: TRBV7-9
CDR3 protein: CASKLGQNSYNEQFF
CDR3 DNA: TGTGCCAGTAAGCTGGGGCAGAACTCCTACAATGAGCAGTTCTTC

J gene: TRBJ2-1
D gene: NA
V gene: TRBV7-2
CDR3 protein: CASSLSVSSSYNEQFF
CDR3 DNA: TGTGCCAGCAGCTTAAGCGTCTCTAGCTCCTACAATGAGCAGTTCTTC

J gene: TRBJ2-2
D gene: TRBD2
V gene: TRBV29-1
CDR3 protein: CSVRTSGRSGELFF
CDR3 DNA: TGCAGCGTTCGCACTAGCGGGAGAAGCGGGGAGCTGTTTTTT

J gene: TRBJ2-6
D gene: NA
V gene: TRBV7-6
CDR3 protein: CASSLGGAGANVLTF
CDR3 DNA: TGTGCCAGCAGCTTAGGGGGGGCTGGGGCCAACGTCCTGACTTTC

J gene: TRBJ2-7
D gene: TRBD1
V gene: TRBV5-1
CDR3 protein: CASSHRDRPSYEQYF
CDR3 DNA: TGCGCCAGCAGTCACCGGGACAGACCCTCCTACGAGCAGTACTTC

J gene: TRBJ1-2
D gene: NA
V gene: TRBV6-4
CDR3 protein: CASSDSRGAGGYTF
CDR3 DNA: TGTGCCAGCAGTGACTCACGGGGGGCAGGTGGCTACACCTTC

J gene: TRBJ2-7
D gene: TRBD2
V gene: TRBV6-6
CDR3 protein: CASSPLLAGSHEQYF
CDR3 DNA: TGTGCCAGCAGCCCCCTACTAGCGGGGAGCCACGAGCAGTACTTC

J gene: TRBJ1-1
D gene: TRBD1
V gene: TRBV28
CDR3 protein: CASSLGLTGENTEAFF
CDR3 DNA: TGTGCCAGCAGTTTAGGTTTGACAGGGGAGAACACTGAAGCTTTCTTT

J gene: TRBJ2-1
D gene: TRBD2
V gene: TRBV6-1
CDR3 protein: CASSLTSGRGDEQFF
CDR3 DNA: TGTGCCAGCAGCCTAACTAGCGGGAGGGGGGATGAGCAGTTCTTC

J gene: TRBJ2-3
D gene: NA
V gene: TRBV19
CDR3 protein: CASSIRGFSTDTQYF
CDR3 DNA: TGTGCCAGTAGTATACGTGGGTTTAGCACAGATACGCAGTATTTT

J gene: TRBJ2-1
D gene: NA
V gene: TRBV5-1
CDR3 protein: CASSLYHPTVSYNEQFF
CDR3 DNA: TGCGCCAGCAGCCTATACCACCCTACGGTCTCCTACAATGAGCAGTTCTTC

J gene: TRBJ2-7
D gene: TRBD2
V gene: TRBV6-6
CDR3 protein: CASSYSRGGPSYEQYF
CDR3 DNA: TGTGCCAGCAGTTACTCACGGGGAGGGCCCTCCTACGAGCAGTACTTC

J gene: TRBJ1-1
D gene: NA
V gene: TRBV11-2
CDR3 protein: CASSLRLNTEAFF
CDR3 DNA: TGTGCCAGCAGCCTCCGCCTGAACACTGAAGCTTTCTTT

J gene: TRBJ2-7
D gene: NA
V gene: TRBV13
CDR3 protein: CASSLGGVYEQYF
CDR3 DNA: TGTGCCAGCAGCTTAGGCGGGGTCTACGAGCAGTACTTC

J gene: TRBJ2-5
D gene: NA
V gene: TRBV19
CDR3 protein: CASKVPGMETQYF
CDR3 DNA: TGTGCCAGTAAAGTGCCAGGGATGGAGACCCAGTACTTC

J gene: TRBJ2-3
D gene: NA
V gene: TRBV18
CDR3 protein: CASSFNRGAGENTQYF
CDR3 DNA: TGTGCCAGCTCATTCAACAGGGGAGCGGGAGAGAATACGCAGTATTTT